Reported below is one T cell receptor (beta chain). Its matching antigen is unknown. This table comes from immunoSEQ multiplex PCR, and its TCRdb copy is limited to in-frame clones, with some not included. The top ten hold about 1.1% of the sample, which has 100,000 to 150,000 clones, roughly 87% seen once. Germline values: CDR1 SGDLS, CDR2 YYNGEE. This CDR3 is 13 amino acids long. With 1 base removed from V and 7 bases from J, the gap between germline ends came to 9 bases. The entry originates in a study of cytomegalovirus exposure and HLA in healthy donors. Study results and caveats: The tendency of first-cohort TCR clusters to co-occur in the roughly 120 validation repertoires was the finding of a later analysis.

The chain uses TRBV9 and TRBJ1-5, with D uncertain. Specimen: PBMCs. The TCR originated in a woman aged 18-29 years in good health and CMV-seronegative. The CDR3 spells CASSVSGVQPQHF. The DNA for the CDR3 is TGTGCCAGCAGCGTAAGTGGAGTGCAGCCCCAGCATTTT.